What follows are 27 T cell receptor beta chains derived from one specimen sequenced in a study of blood T cell repertoires in COVID-19. Assay: immunoSEQ multiplex PCR; the TCRdb copy retains only in-frame clones and omits some. The sample includes a few hundred thousand clones, approximately 89% seen only once; the top ten take 1.5% to 2%. The material sequenced was peripheral blood. The receptors shown here come from a woman under 40 with COVID-19, enrolled during active disease.

This clone was seen once. The rearrangement links TRBV6-5 to TRBJ1-1, with D perhaps matching TRBD1 (5 bases). V shed 6 bases and J shed 1 base, with 12 bases lying between them. Germline CDR1 reads MNHEY; CDR2 reads SVGAGI. The CDR3 is 14 residues long. This CDR3 reads CASRSGTPNTEAFF. Here the CDR3 DNA reads TGTGCCAGCAGATCCGGGACTCCGAACACTGAAGCTTTCTTT.

This rearrangement joins TRBV6-6 to TRBJ2-1; possible D gene TRBD2, 6 bases. The germline V and J ends were trimmed by 0 bases and 6 bases, with 12 bases remaining between them. CDR1 and CDR2 (germline): MNHNY, SVGAGI (reference sequence). The CDR3 is made up of 15 amino acids. In DNA form, the CDR3 reads TGTGCCAGCAGTTACTCCTCCCAGGGAGGCAATGAGCAGTTCTTC. This gives the protein CASSYSSQGGNEQFF.

This chain connects TRBV28 to TRBJ1-6; the D is unclear. CDR3 length equals 13 residues. V was pared by 7 bases and J by 10 bases, with 14 bases between. Germline CDR1 MDHEN, CDR2 SYDVKM. The CDR3 protein is CASIERVGSPLHF. The CDR3 nucleotides read TGTGCCAGCATTGAGAGGGTAGGATCACCCCTCCACTTT. Looking up the rest from reference TRBV28 and TRBJ1-6 gives the full variable domain: DVKVTQSSRYLVKRTGEKVFLECVQDMDHENMFWYRQDPGLGLRLIYFSYDVKMKEKGDIPEGYSVSREKKERFSLILESASTNQTSMYLCASIERVGSPLHFGNGTRLTVT.

The V and J genes are TRBV3-1 (or the pseudogene TRBV3-2) and TRBJ1-4, with D possibly matching TRBD1 (6 bases). V gave up 0 bases and J gave up 6 bases, with 14 bases separating them. From germline, CDR1 is LGHDT and CDR2 YNNKEL (reference sequence). The CDR3 loop spans 16 amino acids. The CDR3 loop is CASSQDGGRGYEKLFF. The DNA of the CDR3 is TGTGCCAGCAGCCAAGATGGAGGCAGGGGATATGAAAAACTGTTTTTT.

The rearrangement joins TRBV11-2 to TRBJ1-2, with a tentative D call TRBD1 (5 bases). CDR1 and CDR2 (germline): SGHAT, FQNNGV. The CDR3 is made up of 15 amino acids. The V end lost 3 bases, the J end lost 2 bases, and 13 bases lay between the germline ends. For the CDR3, the DNA is TGTGCCAGCAGCTTCCCTTCAGGGATAAACTATGGCTACACCTTC. Its protein product is CASSFPSGINYGYTF.

The J gene is TRBJ2-5, the V gene TRBV6-5; 10 bases map to TRBD2. Germline-derived CDR1 and CDR2 are MNHEY and SVGAGI. With V trimmed by 8 bases and J by 3 bases, 9 bases remained unmatched. This CDR3 has 15 residues. CDR3 nucleotides: TGTGCCAGCCGCCGTTACGGGACTAGCGAAGAGACCCAGTACTTC. Translation: CASRRYGTSEETQYF.

This clone appeared a single time. The chain combines TRBV27 with TRBJ2-3; D may be TRBD2 (7 bases). V lost 8 bases and J 4 bases, leaving 19 bases between the germline ends. This CDR3 contains 15 residues. Germline CDR1 is MNHEY and CDR2 is SMNVEV (reference sequence). The CDR3 DNA sequence: TGTGCCAGCGGCGAGAGGGGGGGGGCGTCAGATACGCAGTATTTT. Translated, it gives CASGERGGASDTQYF.

The rearrangement uses TRBV3-1 (or the pseudogene TRBV3-2) and TRBJ2-3, with TRBD2 as a possible D gene (5 bases). In germline, CDR1 is LGHDT, CDR2 YNNKEL (reference sequence). The CDR3 extends over 13 amino acids. The V and J ends lost 1 base and 5 bases respectively, with 7 bases between them. The CDR3 DNA reads TGTGCCAGCAGCCAAGGAGGAGGAGATACGCAGTATTTT. Amino acid sequence: CASSQGGGDTQYF.

In its sample, this clone was seen a few times. The genes are TRBV6-5 and TRBJ1-4; weak D call: TRBD1 (6 bases). The CDR3 length is 15 residues. Trimming cost V 4 bases and J 8 bases, with 17 bases left between them. The germline V gene has CDR1 MNHEY and CDR2 SVGAGI. CDR3 DNA: TGTGCCAGCAGTTCTCAACAGGGAGTGGTCGAAAAACTGTTTTTT. Amino acid sequence: CASSSQQGVVEKLFF.

The rearrangement joins TRBV25-1 to TRBJ2-7, with D unresolved. The CDR3 is made up of 11 amino acids. Trimming removed 9 bases from V and 7 bases from J, with 13 bases in between. Per the germline V gene, CDR1 is MGHDK and CDR2 is SYGVNS. The CDR3 DNA sequence: TGTGCCAGTTCAGTGGCAGATGAGCAGTACTTC. Protein sequence: CASSVADEQYF.

The chain is built from TRBV4-3 and TRBJ2-7, with a possible D match to TRBD2 (6 bases). The CDR3 sequence is 19 residues long. The germline V gene has CDR1 LGHNA and CDR2 YSLEER. Deletions cut 1 base from V and 4 bases from J, with 26 bases between. CDR3: CASSQVSSPMRGARYEQYF. DNA for the CDR3: TGCGCCAGCAGCCAAGTCTCATCACCGATGCGCGGGGCTCGATACGAGCAGTACTTC.

The genes are TRBV7-9 and TRBJ1-5, with 7 bases that match TRBD1. Germline V gives CDR1 SEHNR, CDR2 FQNEAQ (reference sequence). The CDR3 loop spans 15 amino acids. V dropped 5 bases and J dropped 0; count of bases not matched to a gene: 4. CDR3 in DNA: TGTGCCAGCAGCCGGGGGACAGATAGCAATCAGCCCCAGCATTTT. This translates into CASSRGTDSNQPQHF.

V and J are TRBV5-1 and TRBJ2-7, with D possibly matching TRBD2 (7 bases). The V and J ends lost 4 bases and 4 bases respectively, with 21 bases between them. This CDR3 is built from 16 residues. CDR1 is SGHRS and CDR2 is YFSETQ in the germline V gene. The CDR3 sequence is CASSPGGTGGLYEQYF. DNA of the CDR3: TGCGCCAGCAGCCCTGGAGGTACGGGGGGCCTTTACGAGCAGTACTTC.

The CDR3 sequence is CASSQLTGNTEAFF. Written as DNA, the CDR3 is TGTGCCAGCAGCCAATTGACAGGGAACACTGAAGCTTTCTTT. The J gene is TRBJ1-1, the V gene TRBV7-9, with D tentatively TRBD1 (6 bases). Per the germline V gene, CDR1 is SEHNR and CDR2 is FQNEAQ (reference sequence). V gave up 5 bases and J gave up 1 base, with 11 bases separating them. This CDR3 spans 14 amino acids.

This clone was seen a single time. V usage is TRBV28 and J usage is TRBJ1-4; 10 positions match TRBD1. V was pared by 5 bases and J by 6 bases, with 6 bases of the junction left unmatched. CDR1 MDHEN and CDR2 SYDVKM come from the germline V gene. The CDR3 runs to 15 residues. The CDR3 sequence: CASSLAGTGDEKLFF. The CDR3 DNA reads TGTGCCAGCAGTCTAGCCGGGACAGGGGATGAAAAACTGTTTTTT.

This clone was picked up a small number of times. The rearrangement joins TRBV29-1 to TRBJ1-1; TRBD1 might be the D (5 bases). CDR3 size: 14 residues. Germline V gene sequence: CDR1 SQVTM, CDR2 ANQGSEA. V was pared by 6 bases and J by 1 base, with 15 bases between. CDR3 loop: CSVLPMGGNTEAFF. The CDR3 coding sequence is TGCAGCGTCCTTCCGATGGGGGGGAACACTGAAGCTTTCTTT.

V usage is TRBV24-1 and J usage is TRBJ2-3, with D perhaps matching TRBD2 (5 bases). The CDR3 is made up of 16 amino acids. The V gene lost 5 bases and the J gene lost 4 bases, with 18 bases spanning the gap. CDR1 is KGHDR, CDR2 SFDVKD, per germline. Here the CDR3 DNA reads TGTGCCACCAGTGCCGGGGAGTTTAGTGTTCCAGATACGCAGTATTTT. As protein: CATSAGEFSVPDTQYF.

The rearrangement links TRBV9 to TRBJ2-3; 9 nucleotides agree with TRBD2. The CDR3 is 18 residues long. Germline CDR1 SGDLS, CDR2 YYNGEE. V lost 0 bases and J lost 3; bases outside the gene matches: 11. The CDR3 DNA is TGTGCCAGCAGCGTAGAGCTCCCGAGCGGGGGGCCTACAGATACGCAGTATTTT. This codes for CASSVELPSGGPTDTQYF.

The chain is built from TRBV18 and TRBJ2-2, with TRBD2 matching 12 bases. CDR1 is KGHSH and CDR2 is LQKENI in the germline V gene. This CDR3 contains 17 residues. Trimming removed 3 bases from V and 4 bases from J; junction bases left unmatched: 6. The CDR3 is CASSPPSGGALTGELFF. CDR3 DNA: TGTGCCAGCTCACCCCCTAGCGGGGGGGCCCTCACCGGGGAGCTGTTTTTT.

This chain uses TRBV6-5 with TRBJ1-2; TRBD1 agrees at 10 bases. This CDR3 has 15 residues. J was trimmed by 4 bases and V by 2 bases; bases with no gene match: 4. CDR1 is MNHEY, CDR2 SVGAGI, per germline. The CDR3 DNA reads as TGTGCCAGCAGTTACGACAGGGGGCGCGCCTATGGCTACACCTTC. Translating it yields CASSYDRGRAYGYTF.

The gene calls are TRBV7-2 and TRBJ2-1; 8 bases map to TRBD1. J was trimmed by 0 bases and V by 5 bases; bases with no gene match: 9. Per germline, CDR1 SGHTA and CDR2 FQGNSA. The CDR3 is 17 residues long. CDR3 nucleotide sequence: TGTGCCAGCAGCATCTCAGGGGGCCCCGCCTCCTACAATGAGCAGTTCTTC. Translated: CASSISGGPASYNEQFF.

The chain carries TRBV11-3 and TRBJ2-3; 8 nucleotides line up with TRBD1. V dropped 1 base and J dropped 4; count of bases not matched to a gene: 7. The V gene's germline CDR1 is SGHNT and CDR2 YENEEA. This CDR3 has 16 residues. In DNA form, the CDR3 reads TGTGCCAGCAGCTTAGGTCGGACAGGGTTGCCAGATACGCAGTATTTT. It is translated as CASSLGRTGLPDTQYF. Supplemented by reference TRBV11-3 and TRBJ2-3, the full variable domain reads EAGVVQSPRYKIIEKKQPVAFWCNPISGHNTLYWYLQNLGQGPELLIRYENEEAVDDSQLPKDRFSAERLKGVDSTLKIQPAELGDSAVYLCASSLGRTGLPDTQYFGPGTRLTVL.

The V call is TRBV3-1 (or the pseudogene TRBV3-2), the J call TRBJ2-3; D unclear. The V and J ends lost 3 bases and 11 bases respectively, with 12 bases between them. The CDR3 covers 12 residues. Per germline, CDR1 LGHDT and CDR2 YNNKEL (reference sequence). CDR3 protein: CASSQNAPKQYF. Written as DNA, the CDR3 is TGTGCCAGCAGCCAGAACGCCCCTAAGCAGTATTTT.

This clone was seen more than once but under ten times. The rearrangement joins TRBV2 to TRBJ1-5; 8 nucleotides match TRBD1. The J segment lost 1 base and the V segment lost 7 bases, leaving 6 bases of the junction unmatched. The germline CDR1 and CDR2 sequences are SNHLY and FYNNEI. The CDR3 consists of 15 residues. The CDR3 loop is CASKRQGPSNQPQHF. In nucleotides, the CDR3 is TGTGCCAGCAAACGACAGGGGCCGAGCAATCAGCCCCAGCATTTT.

The V and J genes are TRBV6-5 and TRBJ1-6; no definite D call. The CDR3 length is 12 residues. The germline V and J ends were trimmed by 6 bases and 7 bases, with 7 bases remaining between them. Per germline, CDR1 MNHEY and CDR2 SVGAGI. CDR3 nucleotides: TGTGCCAGCAGCACCGGGAATTCACCCCTCCACTTT. Amino acid sequence: CASSTGNSPLHF.

The V and J genes are TRBV7-2 and TRBJ1-3, with a weak D call TRBD1 (5 bases). Trimming took off 1 base at V and 1 base at J, with 11 bases between the two ends. Germline CDR1 reads SGHTA; CDR2 reads FQGNSA. The CDR3 sequence is 16 residues long. CDR3 sequence: CASSLGRRGSGNTIYF. The CDR3 coding sequence is TGTGCCAGCAGCTTAGGTCGCCGGGGGTCTGGAAACACCATATATTTT.

This chain joins TRBV29-1 and TRBJ1-1, with TRBD1 matching over 8 bases. This CDR3 has 14 amino acids. With V trimmed by 5 bases and J by 6 bases, 11 bases remained unmatched. CDR1 is SQVTM, CDR2 ANQGSEA, per germline. CDR3 protein: CSVLGGQGPAEAFF. CDR3 coding DNA: TGCAGCGTTTTAGGTGGACAGGGACCCGCTGAAGCTTTCTTT.